This TCR beta chain was recovered during a study of T cells after yellow fever vaccination. Study in general: Fractions containing few cells were prepared with SMART-Seq v4 Ultra Low Input. General observations from the study: Weaker in magnitude, the secondary response showed a faster peak on day 5 versus 15. Although most clonotypes did not, a small share appeared in both CD4 and CD8 compartments.

Each CDR3 protein gets one entry after TCRdb re-called the 5' RACE reads with MiXCR. The repertoire includes around 250,000 distinct CDR3 sequences, about 7.1% of them detected once, and roughly 0.9% sits in the top ten. CDR1 and CDR2 from the germline V gene are KGHSH and LQKENI. This CDR3 is built from 16 residues. V lost 4 bases to trimming and J lost 7 bases; unmatched junction nucleotides: 10. This clonotype has ten or more counts. Its specificity is unknown. This rearrangement joins TRBV18 to TRBJ2-7; 13 bases map to TRBD2. Sample: CD4+ T cells sorted from PBMCs, taken 15 days after the yellow fever booster vaccination. This receptor was identified in a man aged 25 to 40 who received the YFV17D yellow fever vaccine. CDR3 sequence (DNA): TGTGCCAGCTCACTAGGACTAGCGGGAGCCCCGGGAGAGCAGTACTTC. Its translation: CASSLGLAGAPGEQYF. The full variable domain, completed using reference TRBV18 and TRBJ2-7, is NAGVMQNPRHLVRRRGQEARLRCSPMKGHSHVYWYRQLPEEGLKFMVYLQKENIIDESGMPKERFSAEFPKEGPSILRIQQVVRGDSAAYFCASSLGLAGAPGEQYFGPGTRLTVT.